This T cell receptor beta chain was identified during a study of blood T cells in healthy people across ages. CDR1 and CDR2 from the germline V gene are SGDLS and YYNGEE. Trimming took off 0 bases at V and 3 bases at J, with 10 bases between the two ends. The CDR3 is 15 amino acids. A sample-barcoded 5' primer and a J-beta primer mix were used in a second PCR of about 7 to 11 cycles. TCRdb fed the 5' RACE reads into MiXCR, producing one record per CDR3 protein. This table has 1.5 million to 2 million distinct CDR3 sequences, 40% to 55% appearing once. The sequencing input was blood. The V gene is TRBV9, the J gene TRBJ2-1, with D perhaps TRBD1 or TRBD2 (5 bases each). The origin of this receptor is a woman in her thirties or forties in good health. Here the CDR3 reads CASSVEPGHYNEQFF. The CDR3 DNA reads as TGTGCCAGCAGCGTAGAACCGGGGCACTACAATGAGCAGTTCTTC.